Presented here are 28 T cell receptor beta chains from one specimen sequenced in a study of T cell responses to AZD1222 COVID-19 vaccine. Here immunoSEQ multiplex PCR was the method, and the copy in TCRdb shows in-frame clones only, minus some. The sample yields around 69,000 clones, around nine tenths seen once. Sequences were derived from peripheral blood, sampled on day 0 of AZD1222 vaccination. These receptors came from an adult in good health.

V gene TRBV5-1 combines with J gene TRBJ1-3; D is possibly TRBD1 (5 bases). The length of the CDR3 is 16 residues. Germline V gene sequence: CDR1 SGHRS, CDR2 YFSETQ. The ends were cut back, 0 bases at V and 1 base at J, with 11 bases in the middle. The CDR3 region has the DNA TGCGCCAGCAGCTTGGGGGCCGGGGGATCTGGAAACACCATATATTTT. It translates to CASSLGAGGSGNTIYF.

V usage is TRBV4-1 and J usage is TRBJ2-1; the D gene is possibly TRBD2 (6 bases). Trimming took off 5 bases at V and 3 bases at J, with 14 bases between the two ends. This CDR3 has 15 residues. CDR1 MGHRA and CDR2 YSYEKL come from the germline V gene. The CDR3 region has the DNA TGCGCCAGCAGCTACGGGAGTAGTATCTACAATGAGCAGTTCTTC. It translates to CASSYGSSIYNEQFF.

The V gene is TRBV6-5, the J gene TRBJ2-1, with TRBD2 matching 8 bases. The CDR3 is 14 residues long. CDR1 and CDR2 (germline): MNHEY, SVGAGI. V was clipped by 8 bases and J by 6 bases; unmatched bases: 9. CDR3 protein: CASRRGGRLNEQFF. Here the CDR3 DNA reads TGTGCCAGCCGAAGGGGCGGGAGGCTCAATGAGCAGTTCTTC.

This clone was recorded once. The chain has TRBV2 and TRBJ1-2, with no clear D. The CDR3 runs 12 residues. Deletions cut 11 bases from V and 1 base from J, with 11 bases between. In germline, CDR1 is SNHLY, CDR2 FYNNEI. The CDR3 protein is CAGEEGNYGYTF. For the CDR3, the DNA is TGTGCCGGAGAGGAGGGTAACTATGGCTACACCTTC.

This rearrangement joins TRBV7-9 to TRBJ2-1; 12 bases align to TRBD2. V lost 5 bases, J lost 15 bases, and 11 bases stayed unmatched. The CDR3 consists of 14 residues. Germline values: CDR1 SEHNR, CDR2 FQNEAQ (reference sequence). As DNA, the CDR3 is TGTGCCAGCAGCCTGAGACTAGCGGGGGCCCACCCGTTCTTC. Translating gives CASSLRLAGAHPFF.

J is TRBJ2-5 and V is TRBV18, with 7 positions matching TRBD2. The ends lost 4 bases at V and 0 bases at J; junction bases unmatched: 5. Per germline, CDR1 KGHSH and CDR2 LQKENI. This CDR3 region has 15 residues. As DNA, the CDR3 is TGTGCCAGCTCACGGGCGGGAGCGTACCAAGAGACCCAGTACTTC. Translating it yields CASSRAGAYQETQYF.

This chain connects TRBV6-5 to TRBJ2-4; D remains unclear. The CDR3 has 11 amino acids. Deletions cut 6 bases from V and 9 bases from J, with 9 bases between. The germline gives CDR1 MNHEY, CDR2 SVGAGI. CDR3 sequence (DNA): TGTGCCAGCAGACTTAATGGCATTCAGTACTTC. It codes for CASRLNGIQYF.

V is TRBV21-1 and J is TRBJ1-5. TRBV21-1 is termed a pseudogene. The CDR3 covers 10 residues. CDR3 region: CASSRQPQHF. In DNA form, the CDR3 reads TGTGCCAGCAGCCGTCAGCCCCAGCATTTT.

This chain connects TRBV5-1 to TRBJ2-3; 9 nucleotides agree with TRBD1. The trim removed 8 bases at V and 3 bases at J, leaving 10 bases unmatched. CDR3 length equals 15 residues. In germline, CDR1 is SGHRS, CDR2 YFSETQ. CDR3 DNA sequence: TGCGCCAGTTACTCGACAGGGGGAGTGACAGATACGCAGTATTTT. This encodes CASYSTGGVTDTQYF.

This clone was seen only a few times. J is TRBJ1-2 and V is TRBV28, with 9 positions matching TRBD1. Germline lookup yields CDR1 MDHEN and CDR2 SYDVKM. J was trimmed by 6 bases and V by 9 bases; bases with no gene match: 14. This CDR3 comprises 15 residues. The CDR3 coding sequence is TGTGCCAGTGGGGGGACAGGGAGGTGGGAGAATGGCTACACCTTC. It yields the protein CASGGTGRWENGYTF.

The chain uses TRBV29-1 and TRBJ1-2, with unresolved D. This CDR3 region has 13 residues. CDR1 and CDR2 from the germline V gene are SQVTM and ANQGSEA. Trimming cost V 4 bases and J 0 bases, with 9 bases left between them. The CDR3 coding sequence is TGCAGCGTTGGAGGACCGACTAACTATGGCTACACCTTC. It is translated as CSVGGPTNYGYTF.

In its sample, this clone was seen once. This sequence joins TRBV5-1 and TRBJ2-7; 8 nucleotides match TRBD2. After removal of 3 bases from V and 6 bases from J, the junction contained 11 bases not matched to a gene. The germline V gene encodes CDR1 SGHRS and CDR2 YFSETQ. The length of the CDR3 is 15 residues. This CDR3 is CASSSGAGVFGEQYF. CDR3 bases: TGCGCCAGCAGCTCCGGAGCGGGAGTTTTTGGCGAGCAGTACTTC.

The rearrangement uses TRBV7-2 and TRBJ2-2, with D unresolved. Germline loops: CDR1 SGHTA, CDR2 FQGNSA. Trimming pared 3 bases from V and 0 bases from J, leaving 5 bases between. CDR3 length equals 14 residues. CDR3 region: CASSFDPNTGELFF. The CDR3 DNA reads TGTGCCAGCAGCTTTGACCCGAACACCGGGGAGCTGTTTTTT.

The chain couples TRBV6-1 to TRBJ1-2; D remains unclear. Trimming took 2 bases from V and 4 from J, leaving 11 bases between them. This CDR3 has 14 amino acids. Germline loops: CDR1 MNHNS, CDR2 SASEGT. The CDR3 sequence: CASSEMEGGYGYTF. The CDR3 DNA follows: TGTGCCAGCAGTGAAATGGAGGGTGGCTATGGCTACACCTTC.

This clone has just a few counts. This rearrangement joins TRBV5-4 to TRBJ2-7; unclear D gene. Germline CDR1 reads SGHNT; CDR2 reads YYREEE (reference sequence). This CDR3 is built from 13 residues. Trimming took 4 bases from V and 5 from J, leaving 13 bases between them. CDR3 sequence reads: CASSHQGGDEQYV. The CDR3 nucleotides read TGTGCCAGCAGCCATCAAGGCGGTGACGAGCAGTACGTC.

The chain joins TRBV19 to TRBJ1-2, with D possibly TRBD1 on 5 matching bases. Trimming removed 4 bases from V and 4 bases from J, with 22 bases in between. Looked up from germline, CDR1 is LNHDA and CDR2 is SQIVND (reference sequence). This CDR3 region has 17 residues. The CDR3 loop is CASSTPLGQGDFYGYTF. In DNA, the CDR3 is TGTGCCAGTAGTACCCCGTTAGGCCAGGGAGACTTCTATGGCTACACCTTC. Drawing the rest from reference TRBV19 and TRBJ1-2, the complete variable domain is DGGITQSPKYLFRKEGQNVTLSCEQNLNHDAMYWYRQDPGQGLRLIYYSQIVNDFQKGDIAEGYSVSREKKESFPLTVTSAQKNPTAFYLCASSTPLGQGDFYGYTFGSGTRLTVV.

The chain has TRBV12-3 or TRBV12-4 and TRBJ2-5; TRBD1 matches at 7 bases. The CDR3 totals 13 residues. Unmatched junction bases numbered 2, after V lost 3 bases and J lost 4 bases. The CDR3 region has the DNA TGTGCCAGCAGTTTCTACAGGGGAGAGACCCAGTACTTC. Encoded protein: CASSFYRGETQYF.

V usage is TRBV5-1 and J usage is TRBJ2-7, with 7 bases that match TRBD2. V lost 3 bases and J lost 5; bases outside the gene matches: 11. In germline, CDR1 is SGHRS, CDR2 YFSETQ. The CDR3 consists of 15 residues. CDR3 bases: TGCGCCAGCAGCTCGTCAGGGAGGGCCGGGGACGAGCAGTACTTC. The encoded protein is CASSSSGRAGDEQYF.

V gene TRBV19 combines with J gene TRBJ1-2; no definite D call. Germline V gene data show CDR1 as LNHDA and CDR2 as SQIVND (reference sequence). The V gene lost 3 bases and the J gene lost 8 bases, with 13 bases spanning the gap. The CDR3 runs to 13 residues. The DNA for the CDR3 is TGTGCCAGTAGTATTAAAGGGCTCGGGGGCTACACCTTC. Its protein product is CASSIKGLGGYTF. Together with reference TRBV19 and TRBJ1-2, the CDR3 gives the full variable domain: DGGITQSPKYLFRKEGQNVTLSCEQNLNHDAMYWYRQDPGQGLRLIYYSQIVNDFQKGDIAEGYSVSREKKESFPLTVTSAQKNPTAFYLCASSIKGLGGYTFGSGTRLTVV.

This chain uses TRBV2 with TRBJ1-2; 7 bases line up with TRBD1. The CDR3 covers 13 residues. V shed 6 bases and J 4 bases; nucleotides not matched to a gene: 5. Germline V CDR1 and CDR2: SNHLY, FYNNEI. CDR3 loop: CASSPGQVYGYTF. In DNA, the CDR3 is TGTGCCAGCAGCCCAGGACAGGTCTATGGCTACACCTTC.

V and J are TRBV3-1 (or the pseudogene TRBV3-2) and TRBJ2-1; D remains unclear. Per germline, CDR1 LGHDT and CDR2 YNNKEL (reference sequence). The CDR3 length is 13 residues. The germline V and J ends were trimmed by 1 base and 9 bases, with 10 bases remaining between them. CDR3 DNA: TGTGCCAGCAGCCAAGTTAGAAGGGCTGAGCAGTTCTTC. Translating it yields CASSQVRRAEQFF.

The chain has TRBV24-1 and TRBJ1-4; D gene ambiguous. Germline assignment: CDR1 KGHDR and CDR2 SFDVKD. V was cut by 2 bases and J by 8 bases, with 14 bases left in between. CDR3 size: 15 residues. CDR3 loop: CATSDSRASGEKLFF. The CDR3 coding sequence is TGTGCCACCAGTGATTCCCGGGCATCCGGGGAAAAACTGTTTTTT.

The J gene is TRBJ1-2, the V gene TRBV9, with D possibly matching TRBD1 (6 bases). This CDR3 is 13 amino acids long. Deletions cut 0 bases from V and 8 bases from J, with 11 bases between. Germline V lookup: CDR1 SGDLS, CDR2 YYNGEE. CDR3 sequence reads: CASSVGQGYGYTF. The CDR3 DNA sequence: TGTGCCAGCAGCGTAGGGCAGGGGTACGGCTACACCTTC.

The rearrangement links TRBV6-5 to TRBJ1-2; no clear D gene. Germline loops: CDR1 MNHEY, CDR2 SVGAGI. The CDR3 extends over 13 amino acids. Trimming stripped 8 bases from V and 4 bases from J, with 14 bases between. In DNA, the CDR3 is TGTGCCAGCGGGGTCAGTGGACTCTATGGCTACACCTTC. Amino acids: CASGVSGLYGYTF.

The sample holds one count of this clone. The genes are TRBV28 and TRBJ2-5; the D is unclear. Trimming removed 5 bases from V and 5 bases from J, with 21 bases in between. This CDR3 region has 16 residues. Germline V CDR1 and CDR2: MDHEN, SYDVKM. The CDR3 protein is CASSPTVPRVKETQYF. The DNA for the CDR3 is TGTGCCAGCAGTCCAACGGTCCCAAGGGTCAAGGAGACCCAGTACTTC.

This chain links TRBV2 with TRBJ1-1; TRBD1 is a possible D gene (5 bases). This CDR3 has 15 residues. Trimming shortened V by 4 bases and J by 1 base, and 13 bases separated the two germline ends. The germline gives CDR1 SNHLY, CDR2 FYNNEI. As DNA, the CDR3 is TGTGCCAGCAGTGGGCAGGGAAGTAGGAACACTGAAGCTTTCTTT. Translation gives CASSGQGSRNTEAFF.

The sample holds one count of this clone. J is TRBJ2-3 and V is TRBV7-9, with 14 bases aligning to TRBD2. The CDR3 spans 16 residues. Germline V gene data show CDR1 as SEHNR and CDR2 as FQNEAQ (reference sequence). Trimming at V came to 5 bases and at J to 4 bases, leaving 5 bases not matched to a gene. The CDR3: CASSLGLAGEPDTQYF. CDR3 DNA sequence: TGTGCCAGCAGCCTGGGACTAGCGGGAGAACCAGATACGCAGTATTTT.

This chain uses TRBV7-2 with TRBJ1-2; perhaps TRBD1 as D (5 bases). Germline lookup yields CDR1 SGHTA and CDR2 FQGNSA. This CDR3 contains 16 residues. The germline V and J ends were trimmed by 3 bases and 6 bases, with 20 bases remaining between them. CDR3 region: CASSFLGGTIGDGYTF. CDR3 sequence (DNA): TGTGCCAGCAGCTTCCTGGGGGGTACTATTGGGGATGGCTACACCTTC.